This TCR beta chain derives from a study of patients and donors after allogeneic stem cell transplantation. TCRdb ran MiXCR on the RT-PCR reads and lists one entry per CDR3 protein. The sample has about a million distinct CDR3 sequences; 18% are singletons. Trimming cost V 5 bases and J 2 bases; bases outside gene matches: 6. The CDR3 loop spans 16 amino acids. Per the germline V gene, CDR1 is MNHNS and CDR2 is SASEGT. Sample: blood, either unsorted or a sorted T cell fraction (not recorded which). V and J are TRBV6-1 and TRBJ2-7; 13 bases match TRBD2. The source of this sequence is a human donor who was either an allogeneic HSCT recipient or a stem cell or donor lymphocyte infusion donor (not recorded which). It is not recorded whose cells these are; they may come from a transplant donor. The chain's CDR3 is CASSRGGLAGTYEQYF. The CDR3 DNA reads TGTGCCAGCAGTAGAGGGGGACTAGCGGGAACCTACGAGCAGTACTTC.